These 28 T cell receptor beta chains were all obtained from the same sample, sequenced in a study of early T cells in non-severe SARS-CoV-2 infection. One entry per CDR3 protein results from TCRdb running MiXCR on the 5' RACE reads. The sample lists tens of thousands of distinct CDR3 sequences, 13% occurring once. Sequenced material: whole blood, taken at baseline. These receptors all stem from an adult who was a healthcare worker with PCR-confirmed SARS-CoV-2 infection or an uninfected control (not recorded which).

The chain uses TRBV11-2 and TRBJ2-6; 8 bases match TRBD2. V shed 5 bases and J 1 base; nucleotides not matched to a gene: 16. The CDR3 is 20 residues long. Per the germline V gene, CDR1 is SGHAT and CDR2 is FQNNGV. CDR3 bases: TGTGCCAGCAGCCCGGCAAGAAGCGGGAGCCTTCCATCTGGGGCCAACGTCCTGACTTTC. Translating gives CASSPARSGSLPSGANVLTF.

This clonotype was detected ten times or more. The genes are TRBV11-2 and TRBJ2-3; no clear D gene. This CDR3 has 11 amino acids. V was cut by 3 bases and J by 2 bases, with 0 bases left in between. Germline V lookup: CDR1 SGHAT, CDR2 FQNNGV. The CDR3 DNA follows: TGTGCCAGCAGCTTCACAGATACGCAGTATTTT. This codes for CASSFTDTQYF. Variable domain in full (rest from reference TRBV11-2 and TRBJ2-3): EAGVAQSPRYKIIEKRQSVAFWCNPISGHATLYWYQQILGQGPKLLIQFQNNGVVDDSQLPKDRFSAERLKGVDSTLKIQPAKLEDSAVYLCASSFTDTQYFGPGTRLTVL.

V gene TRBV2 combines with J gene TRBJ1-5; D gene unclear. Trimming cost V 1 base and J 7 bases, with 11 bases left between them. Germline CDR1 is SNHLY and CDR2 is FYNNEI. The CDR3 spans 14 residues. CDR3: CASSEGSQIQPQHF. Here the CDR3 DNA reads TGTGCCAGCAGTGAAGGCAGTCAGATACAGCCCCAGCATTTT.

Many counts were recorded for this clonotype. V gene TRBV12-3 or TRBV12-4 combines with J gene TRBJ1-4; 8 bases agree with TRBD1. J was trimmed by 2 bases and V by 5 bases; bases with no gene match: 4. The length of the CDR3 is 15 residues. The CDR3 is CASSERTGTNEKLFF. The DNA for the CDR3 is TGTGCCAGCAGTGAGCGGACAGGGACTAATGAAAAACTGTTTTTT.

Notes on this clonotype: The junction differs from germline at one of its ends, possibly a read error. This chain connects TRBV12-3 or TRBV12-4 to TRBJ1-2, with D perhaps matching TRBD1 (6 bases). This CDR3 is built from 15 residues. The CDR3 is CVSSLGGYYNYGYTF. The CDR3 DNA is TGTGTCAGCAGTTTAGGGGGATATTATAACTATGGCTACACCTTC.

This clonotype has ten or more counts. The V gene is TRBV13, the J gene TRBJ2-7, with TRBD2 identical over 7 bases. V lost 6 bases to trimming and J lost 3 bases; unmatched junction nucleotides: 8. The CDR3 runs 14 residues. Germline V gene lookup returns CDR1 PRHDT and CDR2 FYEKMQ (reference sequence). The CDR3 reads CASRLGGSLYEQYF. The CDR3 DNA is TGTGCCAGCAGACTGGGGGGGAGTCTCTACGAGCAGTACTTC.

This clonotype appeared a few times. The J gene is TRBJ2-1, the V gene TRBV6-2 or TRBV6-3; the match to TRBD2 covers 7 bases. CDR1 and CDR2 from the germline V gene are MNHEY and SVGEGT. V lost 0 bases to trimming and J lost 6 bases; unmatched junction nucleotides: 5. The CDR3 covers 15 residues. This CDR3 is CASSYSTSSLNEQFF. The CDR3 DNA reads as TGTGCCAGCAGTTACTCGACTAGCTCGCTCAATGAGCAGTTCTTC.

This clonotype was detected a few times. The chain recombines TRBV2 with TRBJ2-1, with D unclear. Per the germline V gene, CDR1 is SNHLY and CDR2 is FYNNEI. V lost 6 bases and J 8 bases, leaving 8 bases between the germline ends. This CDR3 spans 11 amino acids. The CDR3 DNA reads TGTGCCAGCAGGACGCTCGATGAGCAGTTCTTC. Amino acid sequence: CASRTLDEQFF.

Many counts were recorded for this clonotype. The chain has TRBV3-1 and TRBJ2-7; TRBD2 might be the D (5 bases). This CDR3 region has 13 residues. The V and J ends lost 6 bases and 0 bases respectively, with 9 bases between them. Germline V CDR1 and CDR2: LGHDT, YNNKEL (reference sequence). The CDR3 nucleotides are TGTGCCAGCAGTCCGACTACCTCCTACGAGCAGTACTTC. Translation gives CASSPTTSYEQYF.

CDR3 amino acids: CASSPGWYQETQYF. CDR3 coding DNA: TGTGCCAGCAGCCCTGGGTGGTACCAAGAGACCCAGTACTTC. The rearrangement joins TRBV7-2 to TRBJ2-5; D unclear. The CDR3 has 14 amino acids. CDR1 SGHTA and CDR2 FQGNSA come from the germline V gene. Trimming took off 5 bases at V and 0 bases at J, with 10 bases between the two ends. The full variable domain, its missing parts supplied by reference TRBV7-2 and TRBJ2-5, is GAGVSQSPSNKVTEKGKDVELRCDPISGHTALYWYRQSLGQGLEFLIYFQGNSAPDKSGLPSDRFSAERTGGSVSTLTIQRTQQEDSAVYLCASSPGWYQETQYFGPGTRLLVL.

In its sample, this clonotype was seen a few times. For the CDR3, the DNA is TGTGCCAGCAGCTTAGAGGACGCAACCTACGAGCAGTACTTC. Translating it yields CASSLEDATYEQYF. This chain links TRBV11-2 with TRBJ2-7; D is unclear. Trimming shortened V by 0 bases and J by 2 bases, and 8 bases separated the two germline ends. The CDR3 is 14 residues long. The germline gives CDR1 SGHAT, CDR2 FQNNGV. Combining the CDR3 with reference TRBV11-2 and TRBJ2-7 gives the whole variable domain EAGVAQSPRYKIIEKRQSVAFWCNPISGHATLYWYQQILGQGPKLLIQFQNNGVVDDSQLPKDRFSAERLKGVDSTLKIQPAKLEDSAVYLCASSLEDATYEQYFGPGTRLTVT.

The V and J genes are TRBV7-3 and TRBJ2-1; tentative D call: TRBD2 (5 bases). Germline V gene data show CDR1 as SGHTA and CDR2 as FQGTGA. The CDR3 sequence is 13 residues long. V lost 5 bases and J lost 10, with 15 bases in between. CDR3 DNA: TGTGCCAGCAGCCACGGGGAGAGGCGGGAGCAGTTCTTC. Its translation is CASSHGERREQFF.

The sample holds a few counts of this clonotype. V is TRBV5-1 and J is TRBJ1-5; D gene uncertain. V lost 0 bases, J lost 7 bases, and 8 bases lay in between. This CDR3 spans 13 amino acids. The germline V gene has CDR1 SGHRS and CDR2 YFSETQ. The CDR3 protein is CASSLEGQQPQHF. Here the CDR3 DNA reads TGCGCCAGCAGCTTGGAGGGTCAACAGCCCCAGCATTTT. The whole variable domain, remainder taken from reference TRBV5-1 and TRBJ1-5, is KAGVTQTPRYLIKTRGQQVTLSCSPISGHRSVSWYQQTPGQGLQFLFEYFSETQRNKGNFPGRFSGRQFSNSRSEMNVSTLELGDSALYLCASSLEGQQPQHFGDGTRLSIL.

This clonotype was counted only a few times. The chain couples TRBV2 to TRBJ2-7; 9 positions match TRBD2. There are 11 residues in the CDR3. Per the germline V gene, CDR1 is SNHLY and CDR2 is FYNNEI. Trimming at V came to 6 bases and at J to 10 bases, leaving 4 bases not matched to a gene. The CDR3 is CASSGTSHQYF. DNA for the CDR3: TGTGCCAGCAGCGGGACTAGCCATCAGTACTTC.

This clonotype occurred a few times. The chain has TRBV10-3 and TRBJ2-7, with 12 bases fitting TRBD1. J lost 5 bases, V lost 6 bases, and 8 bases had no gene match. Per the germline V gene, CDR1 is ENHRY and CDR2 is SYGVKD. CDR3 length: 15 residues. CDR3 sequence reads: CAISGDRGPRDEQYF. The CDR3 DNA reads TGTGCCATCAGCGGGGACAGGGGGCCTCGAGACGAGCAGTACTTC.

This clonotype was picked up many times. The V and J genes are TRBV13 and TRBJ1-1, with D tentatively TRBD1 (6 bases). This CDR3 has 17 residues. The V and J ends lost 4 bases and 1 base respectively, with 19 bases between them. The germline CDR1 and CDR2 sequences are PRHDT and FYEKMQ (reference sequence). DNA of the CDR3: TGTGCCAGCAGCTGGCCGGGACAACGAGGAAGGAACACTGAAGCTTTCTTT. Protein: CASSWPGQRGRNTEAFF.

The chain links TRBV6-2 or TRBV6-3 to TRBJ1-1; D may be TRBD1 (6 bases). Deletions cut 4 bases from V and 2 bases from J, with 11 bases between. The CDR3 has 14 amino acids. CDR1 and CDR2 from the germline V gene are MNHEY and SVGEGT. The CDR3 here is CASSLDRINTEAFF. The CDR3, as DNA: TGTGCCAGCAGTTTAGACAGGATCAACACTGAAGCTTTCTTT.

CDR3 in amino acids: CAWSLNTEAFF. In DNA, the CDR3 is TGTGCCTGGAGCCTCAACACTGAAGCTTTCTTT. The chain combines TRBV30 with TRBJ1-1; D not resolved. Germline V gene lookup returns CDR1 GTSNPN and CDR2 SVGIG (reference sequence). The CDR3 runs to 11 residues. V gave up 3 bases and J gave up 2 bases, with 4 bases separating them. Based on the CDR3 plus reference TRBV30 and TRBJ1-1, the full variable domain is SQTIHQWPATLVQPVGSPLSLECTVEGTSNPNLYWYRQAAGRGLQLLFYSVGIGQISSEVPQNLSASRPQDRQFILSSKKLLLSDSGFYLCAWSLNTEAFFGQGTRLTVV.

The chain is built from TRBV12-3 or TRBV12-4 and TRBJ2-3; possibly TRBD2 for D (6 bases). Trimming removed 5 bases from V and 2 bases from J, with 14 bases in between. The CDR3 covers 15 residues. The CDR3 DNA is TGTGCCAGCAGTCCCAGGGACTCGAACACAGATACGCAGTATTTT. It yields the protein CASSPRDSNTDTQYF.

This clonotype occurred a few times. The gene calls are TRBV25-1 and TRBJ2-7; D not resolved. V was clipped by 3 bases and J by 2 bases, with 2 bases between them. Per the germline V gene, CDR1 is MGHDK and CDR2 is SYGVNS. The CDR3 consists of 11 residues. The CDR3 DNA is TGTGCCAGCAGTGAGACCTACGAGCAGTACTTC. It translates to CASSETYEQYF.

This clonotype was counted at least ten times. This chain links TRBV4-2 with TRBJ1-4; 9 positions match TRBD1. V lost 1 base, J lost 7 bases, and 1 base stayed unmatched. The germline gives CDR1 LGHNA, CDR2 YNFKEQ. The CDR3 has 14 amino acids. CDR3 nucleotide sequence: TGTGCCAGCAGCCAAGGGACAGGGGTTGAAAAACTGTTTTTT. It specifies CASSQGTGVEKLFF.

This clonotype was observed a handful of times. This chain links TRBV4-3 with TRBJ1-1; weak D call: TRBD1 (5 bases). The V end lost 1 base, the J end lost 0 bases, and 12 bases lay between the germline ends. The CDR3 is 16 residues long. Germline V gene sequence: CDR1 LGHNA, CDR2 YSLEER. CDR3: CASSQGGGRLNTEAFF. CDR3 bases: TGCGCCAGCAGCCAAGGGGGGGGACGGTTGAACACTGAAGCTTTCTTT.

In this sample, this clonotype turned up a few times. The genes are TRBV7-9 and TRBJ2-7; no clear D gene. In germline, CDR1 is SEHNR, CDR2 FQNEAQ (reference sequence). This CDR3 spans 15 amino acids. The V end lost 5 bases, the J end lost 4 bases, and 18 bases lay between the germline ends. The CDR3 reads CASSPPEVPRYEQYF. For the CDR3, the DNA is TGTGCCAGCAGCCCCCCTGAGGTCCCTCGGTACGAGCAGTACTTC.

As for this clonotype: At one of its ends the junction is not consistent with the germline gene, which may arise from a read error. CDR3 bases: TGTGCTAGCAGCCCGACGGTGGGGGACGGGGAGCTGTTTTTT. Protein product: CASSPTVGDGELFF. The gene calls are TRBV7-7 and TRBJ2-2, with D tentatively TRBD1 or TRBD2 (5 bases each). CDR1 is SSHAT and CDR2 is FNYEAQ in the germline V gene (reference sequence). The CDR3 spans 14 residues.

The chain is built from TRBV19 and TRBJ2-2, with D possibly called TRBD1 or TRBD2 (5 bases each). The CDR3 runs 15 residues. Germline loops: CDR1 LNHDA, CDR2 SQIVND (reference sequence). V lost 6 bases and J lost 4, with 15 bases in between. The CDR3 protein is CASRIEAGTTGELFF. In nucleotides, the CDR3 is TGTGCCAGTAGAATCGAGGCAGGGACCACCGGGGAGCTGTTTTTT.

The genes are TRBV5-1 and TRBJ2-7; 10 nucleotides align to TRBD2. The CDR3 loop spans 15 amino acids. Germline V gene data show CDR1 as SGHRS and CDR2 as YFSETQ. V dropped 2 bases and J dropped 4; count of bases not matched to a gene: 6. CDR3 loop: CASSFRTSGAYEQYF. CDR3 nucleotides: TGCGCCAGCAGCTTCCGGACTAGCGGAGCTTACGAGCAGTACTTC.

V gene TRBV20-1 combines with J gene TRBJ1-5; 7 bases are shared with TRBD1. Germline CDR1 DFQATT, CDR2 SNEGSKA (reference sequence). The CDR3 has 15 amino acids. Trimming took 5 bases from V and 7 from J; bases not matched to a gene: 14. CDR3 sequence reads: CSALPRDSVWQPQHF. Here the CDR3 DNA reads TGCAGTGCTCTCCCCCGGGACAGCGTCTGGCAGCCCCAGCATTTT.

J is TRBJ1-1 and V is TRBV5-1; D is uncertain. Germline lookup yields CDR1 SGHRS and CDR2 YFSETQ. The germline V and J ends were trimmed by 0 bases and 2 bases, with 8 bases remaining between them. The CDR3 length is 14 residues. CDR3 region: CASSLGSANTEAFF. The DNA for the CDR3 is TGCGCCAGCAGCTTGGGTTCCGCCAACACTGAAGCTTTCTTT.